One and the same sample provided the 30 T cell receptor beta chains below, sequenced in a study of blood T cells in healthy people across ages (dated by TCRdb to between 2015 and 2016). The library was built by means of 5' RACE. The run used an Illumina HiSeq 2500. A second about 7 to 12 cycle PCR used a sample-barcoded 5' primer and a J-beta primer mix. Through fastp at Q25 and MiXCR, TCRdb rebuilt clones from the public reads, retaining in-frame beta chains. Duplicate CDR3 protein sequences are folded into a single record with the most common DNA and genes. The sample table records about 1.8 million distinct CDR3 sequences; about 50% of these occur just once. The top ten clonotypes cover 2% to 2.5% of the sample. Material for sequencing was blood. These receptor sequences come from a woman aged 40 to 50 in good health.

The CDR3 region is CASSAPGTEAFF. CDR3 nucleotide sequence: TGTGCCAGCTCAGCCCCGGGCACTGAAGCTTTCTTT. The genes are TRBV28 and TRBJ1-1; D unclear. V was clipped by 8 bases and J by 4 bases, with 11 bases between them. The CDR3 loop spans 12 amino acids. The germline gives CDR1 MDHEN, CDR2 SYDVKM.

This clonotype was picked up many times. The chain couples TRBV29-1 to TRBJ2-5; 7 positions match TRBD2. Losses at the gene ends were 3 bases for V and 2 bases for J; bases not matched to a gene: 3. The CDR3 is made up of 13 amino acids. Germline loops: CDR1 SQVTM, CDR2 ANQGSEA. The CDR3 DNA reads as TGCAGCGTTGATGCCGGGGGGCAAGAGACCCAGTACTTC. It is translated as CSVDAGGQETQYF.

This clonotype has just one count. This chain links TRBV6-2 or TRBV6-3 with TRBJ2-5; 7 nucleotides align to TRBD2. V shed 4 bases, J shed 5 bases, and the junction held 16 bases outside the gene matches. The CDR3 sequence is 17 residues long. Germline CDR1 is MNHEY and CDR2 is SVGEGT. The CDR3 DNA reads TGTGCCAGCAGTTCCGCACTAAAAAGGACTAGATGGGAGACCCAGTACTTC. It codes for CASSSALKRTRWETQYF.

The chain couples TRBV7-2 to TRBJ2-4; 10 bases agree with TRBD2. The DNA end favors TRBJ2-7, so the J call may be wrong. The CDR3 totals 16 residues. The germline gives CDR1 SGHTA, CDR2 FQGNSA. The chain's CDR3 is CASSPLAGVSLNEQYF. CDR3 nucleotides: TGTGCCAGCAGCCCCCTAGCGGGAGTGTCCCTCAACGAGCAGTACTTC.

The V and J genes are TRBV7-9 and TRBJ1-2; TRBD1 matches at 8 bases. CDR1 and CDR2 (germline): SEHNR, FQNEAQ (reference sequence). The CDR3 covers 16 residues. The V segment lost 5 bases and the J segment 3 bases; nucleotides outside the gene matches: 11. The CDR3 loop is CASSPSPGGNHYGYTF. CDR3 bases: TGTGCCAGCAGCCCCTCCCCAGGGGGCAATCACTATGGCTACACCTTC.

The chain is built from TRBV29-1 and TRBJ2-1; TRBD1 matches at 8 bases. The CDR3 consists of 13 residues. Germline lookup yields CDR1 SQVTM and CDR2 ANQGSEA. J gave up 8 bases and V 7 bases, and 10 bases lay outside the gene matches. The CDR3 nucleotides are TGCAGCGCACCGACAGGGGTGGGCGATGAGCAGTTCTTC. As protein: CSAPTGVGDEQFF.

The gene calls are TRBV29-1 and TRBJ2-1; no reliable D call. Germline CDR1 reads SQVTM; CDR2 reads ANQGSEA. The V end lost 6 bases, the J end lost 4 bases, and 13 bases lay between the germline ends. The CDR3 is 13 residues long. The CDR3 DNA sequence: TGCAGCGTCATCGCCGAGATGTACAATGAGCAGTTCTTC. It specifies CSVIAEMYNEQFF.

The V gene is TRBV9, the J gene TRBJ2-3; D remains unclear. CDR3 size: 15 residues. Germline CDR1 SGDLS, CDR2 YYNGEE. V was trimmed by 0 bases and J by 4 bases, leaving 12 bases between them. The CDR3 sequence is CASSVAVGMADTQYF. CDR3 bases: TGTGCCAGCAGCGTAGCTGTGGGTATGGCAGATACGCAGTATTTT.

V and J are TRBV4-2 and TRBJ1-2; the match to TRBD1 covers 7 bases. Germline V lookup: CDR1 LGHNA, CDR2 YNFKEQ. The CDR3 totals 13 residues. V shed 4 bases and J 6 bases; nucleotides not matched to a gene: 5. CDR3 sequence: CASSPKGADGYTF. The CDR3 DNA follows: TGTGCCAGCAGCCCTAAGGGGGCGGATGGCTACACCTTC.

This clonotype came up once. The genes are TRBV27 and TRBJ2-1, with TRBD2 as a possible D gene (5 bases). The CDR3 is 15 residues long. Per the germline V gene, CDR1 is MNHEY and CDR2 is SMNVEV (reference sequence). With 3 bases removed from V and 5 bases from J, the gap between germline ends came to 14 bases. The CDR3 region is CASSFTQRTHNEQFF. CDR3 coding DNA: TGTGCCAGCAGTTTTACCCAGAGGACTCACAATGAGCAGTTCTTC.

In its sample, this clonotype was seen many times. The rearrangement links TRBV20-1 to TRBJ2-1, with 7 bases that match TRBD1. The CDR3 covers 13 residues. V lost 5 bases to trimming and J lost 3 bases; unmatched junction nucleotides: 4. Germline-derived CDR1 and CDR2 are DFQATT and SNEGSKA (reference sequence). The CDR3 coding sequence is TGCAGTGCTCCCCGACAGGGCTACAATGAGCAGTTCTTC. Its protein product is CSAPRQGYNEQFF.

The chain recombines TRBV4-1 with TRBJ2-7; 7 bases align to TRBD1. The V gene's germline CDR1 is MGHRA and CDR2 YSYEKL. J gave up 2 bases and V 0 bases, and 4 bases lay outside the gene matches. The CDR3 sequence is 15 residues long. CDR3 in amino acids: CASSQEPGGPYEQYF. Here the CDR3 DNA reads TGCGCCAGCAGCCAAGAGCCAGGGGGTCCCTACGAGCAGTACTTC.

The chain couples TRBV28 to TRBJ1-5, with D uncertain. Germline V gene sequence: CDR1 MDHEN, CDR2 SYDVKM. The CDR3 loop spans 14 amino acids. With 4 bases removed from V and 0 bases from J, the gap between germline ends came to 7 bases. This chain's CDR3 is CASSSETSNQPQHF. CDR3 nucleotides: TGTGCCAGCAGTTCAGAGACTAGCAATCAGCCCCAGCATTTT.

In its sample, this clonotype was seen a few times. This chain connects TRBV5-1 to TRBJ1-4; 8 bases fit TRBD1. CDR1 and CDR2 (germline): SGHRS, YFSETQ. Trimming removed 4 bases from V and 0 bases from J; junction bases left unmatched: 5. The CDR3 totals 16 residues. CDR3: CASSRDRSATNEKLFF. CDR3 DNA sequence: TGCGCCAGCAGCAGGGACAGGAGTGCAACTAATGAAAAACTGTTTTTT.

This clonotype has only a few counts. The V and J genes are TRBV20-1 and TRBJ2-5; D unresolved. Germline V CDR1 and CDR2: DFQATT, SNEGSKA (reference sequence). Trimming cost V 7 bases and J 4 bases, with 10 bases left between them. This CDR3 contains 11 residues. In DNA form, the CDR3 reads TGCAGTGAGGGTTGGTTAGAGACCCAGTACTTC. It is translated as CSEGWLETQYF.

The chain joins TRBV6-2 or TRBV6-3 to TRBJ2-7; D not certain. V shed 6 bases and J shed 5 bases, with 20 bases lying between them. The CDR3 contains 15 residues. In germline, CDR1 is MNHEY, CDR2 SVGEGT. CDR3 bases: TGTGCCAGCAGAACCGAGCGACTGGTTCGGAACGAGCAGTACTTC. Protein product: CASRTERLVRNEQYF.

This clonotype occurred many times. The CDR3 nucleotides are TGCAGCGTTGGACTAGCGGGGGGGCAAGAGACCCAGTACTTC. Encoded protein: CSVGLAGGQETQYF. The genes are TRBV29-1 and TRBJ2-5; 14 bases align to TRBD2. The CDR3 runs to 14 residues. In germline, CDR1 is SQVTM, CDR2 ANQGSEA. The V and J ends lost 4 bases and 2 bases, in that order; junction bases with no gene match: 0.

The J gene is TRBJ2-6, the V gene TRBV20-1; 8 bases align to TRBD1. Germline-derived CDR1 and CDR2 are DFQATT and SNEGSKA (reference sequence). The CDR3 is made up of 16 amino acids. The DNA for the CDR3 is TGCCGCAGGACAGGGTATGAGATCTCTGGGGCCAACGTCCTGACTTTC. As protein: CRRTGYEISGANVLTF.

CDR3 amino acids: CASSSGTESNQPQHF. The CDR3 DNA sequence: TGTGCCAGCAGTTCAGGGACTGAGAGCAATCAGCCCCAGCATTTT. The chain couples TRBV28 to TRBJ1-5; maybe TRBD1 (5 bases). CDR1 and CDR2 from the germline V gene are MDHEN and SYDVKM. CDR3 size: 15 residues. With 4 bases removed from V and 1 base from J, the gap between germline ends came to 11 bases.

The chain couples TRBV29-1 to TRBJ2-1; a weak D match, TRBD2 (6 bases). CDR3 length: 15 amino acids. V was shortened by 5 bases and J by 13 bases, with 27 bases between the two germline ends. Germline assignment: CDR1 SQVTM and CDR2 ANQGSEA. Written as DNA, the CDR3 is TGCAGCGTTCCCGGTTGGGGACTGCCTAAAGAGACCCAGTTCTTC. Amino acid sequence: CSVPGWGLPKETQFF.

The CDR3 DNA follows: TGTGCCAGCAGTTGGGGACAGGGGTGGAAACAGGATACGCAGTATTTT. Protein sequence: CASSWGQGWKQDTQYF. The chain couples TRBV7-2 to TRBJ2-3, with 10 bases identical to TRBD1. Germline V lookup: CDR1 SGHTA, CDR2 FQGNSA. The CDR3 sequence is 16 residues long. The V gene end was trimmed by 6 bases and the J gene end by 6 bases; junction bases not matched to a gene: 12.

This clonotype was seen a few times. The CDR3 region is CASSETRGQTYEQYF. Written as DNA, the CDR3 is TGTGCCAGCAGTGAAACGAGGGGACAGACCTACGAGCAGTACTTC. The chain has TRBV2 and TRBJ2-7; TRBD1 matches 7 bases. Germline lookup yields CDR1 SNHLY and CDR2 FYNNEI. V lost 2 bases, J lost 2 bases, and 6 bases stayed unmatched. This CDR3 contains 15 residues. The variable domain in full, completed from reference TRBV2 and TRBJ2-7, reads EPEVTQTPSHQVTQMGQEVILRCVPISNHLYFYWYRQILGQKVEFLVSFYNNEISEKSEIFDDQFSVERPDGSNFTLKIRSTKLEDSAMYFCASSETRGQTYEQYFGPGTRLTVT.

The V call is TRBV9, the J call TRBJ2-5; 10 bases are a match to TRBD2. The ends lost 0 bases at V and 3 bases at J; junction bases unmatched: 8. CDR3 length: 17 residues. The germline V gene encodes CDR1 SGDLS and CDR2 YYNGEE. CDR3 in amino acids: CASSVGTAGGPEETQYF. In DNA form, the CDR3 reads TGTGCCAGCAGCGTAGGGACAGCGGGGGGGCCAGAAGAGACCCAGTACTTC.

This rearrangement joins TRBV7-2 to TRBJ1-2; D is unresolved. The CDR3 loop spans 10 amino acids. Trimming stripped 3 bases from V and 10 bases from J, with 6 bases between. From germline, CDR1 is SGHTA and CDR2 FQGNSA. CDR3 nucleotide sequence: TGTGCCAGCAGCTTTAAAGCCTACACCTTC. Residues: CASSFKAYTF.

The V and J genes are TRBV5-1 and TRBJ1-1; D possibly corresponds to TRBD1 (6 bases). V was clipped by 5 bases and J by 2 bases, with 13 bases between them. This CDR3 comprises 14 residues. CDR1 SGHRS and CDR2 YFSETQ come from the germline V gene. CDR3 amino acids: CASRPGTHNTEAFF. DNA for the CDR3: TGCGCCAGCAGGCCGGGGACACATAACACTGAAGCTTTCTTT.

In this sample, this clonotype turned up many times. The junction departs from germline at one end; a sequencing error may be responsible. The chain links TRBV5-1 to TRBJ2-5; no definite D call. CDR1 and CDR2 (germline): SGHRS, YFSETQ. The CDR3 extends over 13 amino acids. CDR3 nucleotide sequence: TGTGCCAGCAGCCTAGGGTTCCAAGAGACCCAGTACTTC. Translation gives CASSLGFQETQYF. Full variable domain (outside the CDR3, taken from reference TRBV5-1 and TRBJ2-5): KAGVTQTPRYLIKTRGQQVTLSCSPISGHRSVSWYQQTPGQGLQFLFEYFSETQRNKGNFPGRFSGRQFSNSRSEMNVSTLELGDSALYLCASSLGFQETQYFGPGTRLLVL.

As concerns this clonotype: An end of the junction does not agree with germline; a read error may underlie this. V usage is TRBV6-5 and J usage is TRBJ2-7, with D perhaps TRBD1 (6 bases). The CDR3 contains 13 residues. The germline V gene encodes CDR1 MNHEY and CDR2 SVGAGI. The CDR3 DNA is TGTGCCAGCGCCACAGGGATGTCCTACGAGCAGAACTTC. Protein: CASATGMSYEQNF.

This clonotype turned up a few times. The CDR3 coding sequence is TGTGCCAGCAGTTACGGTAACCCACTAGCGGGGGGCGAGCAGTACTTC. This translates into CASSYGNPLAGGEQYF. This chain joins TRBV6-2 or TRBV6-3 and TRBJ2-7, with 12 bases lining up with TRBD2. The CDR3 spans 16 residues. The V gene's germline CDR1 is MNHEY and CDR2 SVGEGT. Trimming at V came to 2 bases and at J to 6 bases, leaving 8 bases not matched to a gene.

A few counts support this clonotype. Here the CDR3 DNA reads TGCGCCAGCAGCTTGGAAGGATACCAAGAGACCCAGTACTTC. Translated: CASSLEGYQETQYF. This chain links TRBV5-1 with TRBJ2-5; the D is unclear. CDR3 length: 14 residues. Germline values: CDR1 SGHRS, CDR2 YFSETQ. Trimming took off 0 bases at V and 0 bases at J, with 6 bases between the two ends.

The chain recombines TRBV20-1 with TRBJ2-1; D may be TRBD1 (6 bases). V was pared by 5 bases and J by 2 bases, with 10 bases between. There are 13 residues in the CDR3. Per germline, CDR1 DFQATT and CDR2 SNEGSKA (reference sequence). The chain's CDR3 is CSADRLTYNEQFF. The DNA of the CDR3 is TGCAGTGCTGACAGGCTTACCTACAATGAGCAGTTCTTC.